This entry lists 29 T cell receptor beta chains sequenced from one sample in a study of blood T cell repertoires in COVID-19. Sequenced by immunoSEQ multiplex PCR; TCRdb stores in-frame clones only, minus some. In the table there are over 100,000 clones, approximately 85% of which are singletons. Sequencing was carried out using peripheral blood. The receptors were gathered from a man aged 35 to 55 with acute or convalescent COVID-19.

The V gene is TRBV19, the J gene TRBJ2-7, with D uncertain. The V end was cut by 6 bases, the J end by 4 bases, with 16 bases between. CDR1 and CDR2 (germline): LNHDA, SQIVND (reference sequence). CDR3 size: 14 residues. For the CDR3, the DNA is TGTGCCAGTAGCCATTTGGGCAGCTCTTACGAGCAGTACTTC. Its translation is CASSHLGSSYEQYF.

The V and J genes are TRBV28 and TRBJ2-4; D uncertain. Germline values: CDR1 MDHEN, CDR2 SYDVKM. The CDR3 totals 15 residues. Trimming stripped 8 bases from V and 2 bases from J, with 16 bases between. CDR3 region: CASSRSVLTKNIQYF. CDR3 bases: TGTGCCAGCTCCCGATCGGTCCTCACCAAAAACATTCAGTACTTC.

V and J are TRBV5-1 and TRBJ2-2; TRBD1 matches 9 bases. Germline V CDR1 and CDR2: SGHRS, YFSETQ. The CDR3 runs 14 residues. The V and J ends lost 1 base and 6 bases, in that order; junction bases with no gene match: 1. The CDR3: CASSLRQGAGELFF. Here the CDR3 DNA reads TGCGCCAGCAGCTTGAGACAGGGGGCCGGGGAGCTGTTTTTT.

The chain couples TRBV6-5 to TRBJ2-4; 7 bases line up with TRBD1. Trimming at V came to 2 bases and at J to 5 bases, leaving 6 bases not matched to a gene. Germline values: CDR1 MNHEY, CDR2 SVGAGI. CDR3 length equals 15 residues. DNA of the CDR3: TGTGCCAGCAGTTACGGGGCAGGGGGTCAAAACATTCAGTACTTC. Protein: CASSYGAGGQNIQYF.

The V and J genes are TRBV7-2 and TRBJ2-4, with a possible D match to TRBD2 (6 bases). The CDR3 covers 18 residues. From germline, CDR1 is SGHTA and CDR2 FQGNSA. The V gene lost 1 base and the J gene lost 1 base, with 17 bases spanning the gap. CDR3 protein: CASSLVGRGSAAKNIQYF. The CDR3 DNA reads TGTGCCAGCAGCTTAGTTGGGCGGGGTTCCGCGGCCAAAAACATTCAGTACTTC.

The chain links TRBV24-1 to TRBJ2-1; D is perhaps TRBD2 (5 bases). The CDR3 is made up of 14 amino acids. Germline-derived CDR1 and CDR2 are KGHDR and SFDVKD. The V end lost 9 bases, the J end lost 2 bases, and 13 bases lay between the germline ends. The CDR3 coding sequence is TGTGCCACCCCATGGACTTTACCCTACAATGAGCAGTTCTTC. Amino acid sequence: CATPWTLPYNEQFF.

The rearrangement joins TRBV11-2 to TRBJ2-7, with D perhaps matching TRBD1 (6 bases). Germline lookup yields CDR1 SGHAT and CDR2 FQNNGV. CDR3 length equals 14 residues. V shed 5 bases and J shed 5 bases, with 16 bases lying between them. The CDR3 DNA follows: TGTGCCAGCAGCCGGGCCCAGGGGCGGGACGAGCAGTACTTC. It codes for CASSRAQGRDEQYF.

This chain links TRBV5-4 with TRBJ2-3, with 11 bases lining up with TRBD2. In germline, CDR1 is SGHNT, CDR2 YYREEE (reference sequence). CDR3 length: 17 amino acids. The trim removed 2 bases at V and 8 bases at J, leaving 13 bases unmatched. The CDR3 region is CASSLGLAGSWAGTQYF. CDR3 coding DNA: TGTGCCAGCAGCTTAGGACTAGCGGGTTCCTGGGCGGGTACGCAGTATTTT.

This clone was seen only a few times. The V and J genes are TRBV6-5 and TRBJ2-3; the match to TRBD2 covers 9 bases. CDR3 length equals 16 residues. The V and J ends lost 2 bases and 0 bases, in that order; junction bases with no gene match: 3. Germline lookup yields CDR1 MNHEY and CDR2 SVGAGI. This CDR3 is CASSYGREGSTDTQYF. The CDR3 DNA sequence: TGTGCCAGCAGTTACGGGCGGGAGGGTAGCACAGATACGCAGTATTTT.

This chain links TRBV5-4 with TRBJ1-3; 7 bases agree with TRBD1. Germline CDR1 reads SGHNT; CDR2 reads YYREEE (reference sequence). The CDR3 is 14 amino acids. V was pared by 1 base and J by 2 bases, with 0 bases of the junction left unmatched. The CDR3 is CASSLTGAGNTIYF. Here the CDR3 DNA reads TGTGCCAGCAGCTTGACAGGGGCTGGAAACACCATATATTTT.

J is TRBJ1-1 and V is TRBV27, with a weak D call TRBD1 (5 bases). The CDR3 is made up of 14 amino acids. In germline, CDR1 is MNHEY, CDR2 SMNVEV (reference sequence). Between the trimmed V and J ends, which lost 2 bases and 5 bases, there was a span of 12 bases. CDR3 in amino acids: CASSLRPGSTEAFF. In DNA form, the CDR3 reads TGTGCCAGCAGTTTACGTCCAGGGTCGACTGAAGCTTTCTTT.

This clone turned up a few times. The chain is built from TRBV30 and TRBJ2-7; 10 nucleotides align to TRBD1. Unmatched junction bases numbered 9, after V lost 3 bases and J lost 1 base. Germline-derived CDR1 and CDR2 are GTSNPN and SVGIG (reference sequence). The CDR3 totals 16 residues. CDR3 residues: CAWRPGTGVVSYEQYF. CDR3 DNA: TGTGCCTGGAGACCCGGGACAGGGGTTGTGTCCTACGAGCAGTACTTC.

The chain has TRBV30 and TRBJ1-1; D not certain. Germline lookup yields CDR1 GTSNPN and CDR2 SVGIG (reference sequence). This CDR3 is 14 amino acids long. V was trimmed by 0 bases and J by 1 base, leaving 9 bases between them. CDR3 protein: CAWSVWQSNTEAFF. In nucleotides, the CDR3 is TGTGCCTGGAGTGTTTGGCAATCGAACACTGAAGCTTTCTTT.

This chain joins TRBV7-8 and TRBJ2-7, with 12 bases identical to TRBD2. Germline V gives CDR1 SGHVS, CDR2 FQNEAQ. Trimming took 3 bases from V and 5 from J; bases not matched to a gene: 11. The CDR3 consists of 17 residues. The CDR3 bases are TGTGCCAGCAGCTTCCTCATGACTAGCGGGGGACTTCACGAGCAGTACTTC. This translates into CASSFLMTSGGLHEQYF. The complete variable domain, with remaining parts taken from reference TRBV7-8 and TRBJ2-7, reads GAGVSQSPRYKVAKRGQDVALRCDPISGHVSLFWYQQALGQGPEFLTYFQNEAQLDKSGLPSDRFFAERPEGSVSTLKIQRTQQEDSAVYLCASSFLMTSGGLHEQYFGPGTRLTVT.

The chain combines TRBV2 with TRBJ2-7; 7 bases match TRBD2. V lost 4 bases to trimming and J lost 8 bases; unmatched junction nucleotides: 8. CDR1 and CDR2 (germline): SNHLY, FYNNEI. The CDR3 covers 13 residues. The CDR3 here is CASSGRELTKQYF. The CDR3 DNA reads TGTGCCAGCAGTGGGCGGGAGCTAACGAAGCAGTACTTC.

The rearrangement uses TRBV27 and TRBJ1-3; possibly TRBD1 for D (5 bases). Germline V CDR1 and CDR2: MNHEY, SMNVEV (reference sequence). Trimming stripped 6 bases from V and 3 bases from J, with 12 bases between. The CDR3 has 14 amino acids. CDR3 sequence: CASRAQGVGNTIYF. The CDR3 DNA reads as TGTGCCAGCAGAGCCCAGGGTGTTGGAAACACCATATATTTT.

The CDR3 is CASSPNRVETGELFF. CDR3 sequence (DNA): TGTGCCAGCAGCCCGAACAGGGTTGAGACCGGGGAGCTGTTTTTT. This chain joins TRBV6-2 or TRBV6-3 and TRBJ2-2; the D gene is possibly TRBD1 (6 bases). Trimming took off 6 bases at V and 5 bases at J, with 16 bases between the two ends. The germline V gene has CDR1 MNHEY and CDR2 SVGEGT. The CDR3 spans 15 residues.

This chain links TRBV29-1 with TRBJ2-5, with 12 bases aligning to TRBD1. The trim removed 7 bases at V and 4 bases at J, leaving 7 bases unmatched. The CDR3 has 14 residues. Germline V gene lookup returns CDR1 SQVTM and CDR2 ANQGSEA. CDR3 bases: TGCAGCGGCCGGGACAGGGGGCGAGGAGAGACCCAGTACTTC. Translation gives CSGRDRGRGETQYF.

The rearrangement uses TRBV28 and TRBJ2-1; 7 bases are a match to TRBD2. The CDR3 has 15 amino acids. Losses at the gene ends were 5 bases for V and 6 bases for J; bases not matched to a gene: 10. Germline V gene data show CDR1 as MDHEN and CDR2 as SYDVKM. CDR3 loop: CASSRSGTKINEQFF. The CDR3 coding sequence is TGTGCCAGCAGTAGATCCGGGACTAAAATCAATGAGCAGTTCTTC.

This sequence joins TRBV28 and TRBJ2-7; possible D gene TRBD2, 6 bases. Trimming shortened V by 4 bases and J by 3 bases, and 13 bases separated the two germline ends. The CDR3 loop spans 14 amino acids. The germline V gene encodes CDR1 MDHEN and CDR2 SYDVKM. The CDR3 loop is CASSYSGTLYEQYF. As DNA, the CDR3 is TGTGCCAGCAGTTACTCCGGGACTCTCTACGAGCAGTACTTC.

This clone was detected a few times. The J gene is TRBJ2-7, the V gene TRBV7-3; 7 bases agree with TRBD1. The germline V gene encodes CDR1 SGHTA and CDR2 FQGTGA. V shed 2 bases, J shed 1 base, and the junction held 2 bases outside the gene matches. The length of the CDR3 is 14 residues. The CDR3 DNA sequence: TGTGCCAGCAGCTTAGGGGACAGTTCCTACGAGCAGTACTTC. It is translated as CASSLGDSSYEQYF.

V gene TRBV19 combines with J gene TRBJ2-6; 8 nucleotides align to TRBD1. Germline lookup yields CDR1 LNHDA and CDR2 SQIVND (reference sequence). This CDR3 contains 18 residues. V lost 4 bases, J lost 2 bases, and 10 bases stayed unmatched. CDR3 loop: CASSRGGTGVPGANVLTF. The CDR3 DNA reads as TGTGCCAGTAGTAGGGGCGGGACAGGCGTTCCTGGGGCCAACGTCCTGACTTTC. Full variable domain (missing parts from reference TRBV19 and TRBJ2-6): DGGITQSPKYLFRKEGQNVTLSCEQNLNHDAMYWYRQDPGQGLRLIYYSQIVNDFQKGDIAEGYSVSREKKESFPLTVTSAQKNPTAFYLCASSRGGTGVPGANVLTFGAGSRLTVL.

The chain combines TRBV7-3 with TRBJ2-1, with a possible D match to TRBD2 (6 bases). This CDR3 is built from 14 residues. Germline V gene data show CDR1 as SGHTA and CDR2 as FQGTGA. V lost 4 bases and J lost 10, with 17 bases in between. CDR3 protein: CASSSYGTDQEQFF. For the CDR3, the DNA is TGTGCCAGCAGCTCTTACGGGACTGACCAAGAGCAGTTCTTC. The full variable domain, in which reference TRBV7-3 and TRBJ2-1 provide the parts outside the CDR3, is GAGVSQTPSNKVTEKGKYVELRCDPISGHTALYWYRQSLGQGPEFLIYFQGTGAADDSGLPNDRFFAVRPEGSVSTLKIQRTERGDSAVYLCASSSYGTDQEQFFGPGTRLTVL.

V is TRBV6-5 and J is TRBJ1-2; tentatively, D is TRBD1 (5 bases). CDR1 is MNHEY, CDR2 SVGAGI, per germline. Trimming took off 2 bases at V and 0 bases at J, with 10 bases between the two ends. The CDR3 sequence is 15 residues long. DNA for the CDR3: TGTGCCAGCAGTTACAAGGCAGGGACTAACTATGGCTACACCTTC. Protein: CASSYKAGTNYGYTF.

This clone occurred once. As DNA, the CDR3 is TGCAGCGTTGGCAGGCTCCCCACTGGAAACACCATATATTTT. Translating gives CSVGRLPTGNTIYF. The genes are TRBV29-1 and TRBJ1-3; D is unresolved. This CDR3 has 14 residues. V dropped 4 bases and J dropped 2 bases, with 12 bases sitting between them. CDR1 is SQVTM and CDR2 is ANQGSEA in the germline V gene.

The chain recombines TRBV4-2 with TRBJ2-3; 7 bases map to TRBD2. Germline CDR1 and CDR2: LGHNA and YNFKEQ. CDR3 length: 16 amino acids. V shed 0 bases, J shed 8 bases, and the junction held 11 bases outside the gene matches. The CDR3 DNA sequence: TGTGCCAGCAGCCAAGATGTGGGACTAAATTTAGGTACGCAGTATTTT. It codes for CASSQDVGLNLGTQYF.

The sample holds one count of this clone. V gene TRBV18 combines with J gene TRBJ1-1, with D possibly matching TRBD1 (5 bases). Deletions cut 2 bases from V and 4 bases from J, with 11 bases between. The germline V gene has CDR1 KGHSH and CDR2 LQKENI. The CDR3 extends over 14 amino acids. CDR3 in DNA: TGTGCCAGCTCACCAAACTTGGGGGGCACTGAAGCTTTCTTT. It translates to CASSPNLGGTEAFF.

This sequence joins TRBV27 and TRBJ2-7; 8 positions match TRBD1. This CDR3 has 12 residues. V lost 5 bases and J lost 8; bases outside the gene matches: 5. Germline CDR1 is MNHEY and CDR2 is SMNVEV (reference sequence). Written as DNA, the CDR3 is TGTGCCAGCAGTGCCCGGACAGGGCAGCAGTACTTC. It specifies CASSARTGQQYF.

This chain connects TRBV7-3 to TRBJ2-3; 9 bases are a match to TRBD2. CDR1 and CDR2 from the germline V gene are SGHTA and FQGTGA. V shed 1 base and J 6 bases; nucleotides not matched to a gene: 8. This CDR3 spans 16 amino acids. CDR3 region: CASSLRGAGGSDTQYF. In DNA form, the CDR3 reads TGTGCCAGCAGCTTAAGAGGTGCGGGAGGGTCTGATACGCAGTATTTT. The variable domain in full, completed from reference TRBV7-3 and TRBJ2-3, reads GAGVSQTPSNKVTEKGKYVELRCDPISGHTALYWYRQSLGQGPEFLIYFQGTGAADDSGLPNDRFFAVRPEGSVSTLKIQRTERGDSAVYLCASSLRGAGGSDTQYFGPGTRLTVL.